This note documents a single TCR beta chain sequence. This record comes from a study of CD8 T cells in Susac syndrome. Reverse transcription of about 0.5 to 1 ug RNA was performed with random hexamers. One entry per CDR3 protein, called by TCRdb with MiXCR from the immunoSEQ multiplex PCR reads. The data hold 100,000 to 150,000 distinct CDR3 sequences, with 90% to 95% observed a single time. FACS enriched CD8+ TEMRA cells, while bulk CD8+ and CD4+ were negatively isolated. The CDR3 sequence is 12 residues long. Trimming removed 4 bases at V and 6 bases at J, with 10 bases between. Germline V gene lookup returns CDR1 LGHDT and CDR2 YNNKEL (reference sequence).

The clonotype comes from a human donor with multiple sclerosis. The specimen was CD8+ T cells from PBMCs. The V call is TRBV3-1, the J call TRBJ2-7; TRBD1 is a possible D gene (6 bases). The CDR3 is CASSPTGTEQYF. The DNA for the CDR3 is TGTGCCAGCAGCCCAACAGGGACCGAGCAGTACTTC.